This T cell receptor (beta chain) was sequenced for a study of cytomegalovirus exposure and HLA in healthy donors (dated by TCRdb to about 2017). About the full investigation: An earlier analysis of approximately 640 of the donors reported approximately 290 Gb of sequence data and more than 90 million unique TCR beta sequences from 150 million to 200 million T cells. An early release that covered roughly 600 HLA-typed donors contained about 300 gigabases of sequencing data and 65 million to 100 million unique TCR sequences. Among the approximately 400 genotyped donors, roughly 80% belonged to the genetic ancestry cluster associated with self-reported Caucasian donors. The aim of the study was to test whether cataloging public T cell receptors could identify signatures of past pathogen exposure. Using immunosequencing, the study profiled T cell repertoires from 666 subjects and related those repertoires to cytomegalovirus serostatus. A separate validation cohort of roughly 130 different subjects was used in addition to the approximately 670-subject first cohort. The study combined high-throughput TCR immunosequencing, statistical association of individual TCRs with disease status, and machine learning to predict cytomegalovirus infection status. A later analysis re-analyzed previously published TCR beta repertoires from 500 to 700 donors and added high-resolution HLA genotyping to study TCR occurrence patterns. Rather than drawing on any new phenotypic data, the later analysis identified candidate immune exposures from TCR beta sequences and the way those sequences occurred across donors. An earlier analysis of 587 of the donors applied high-throughput TCR beta sequencing to assess whether each TCR beta V gene segment acted as functional or pseudogenic. Donor age, sex, ethnicity and CMV serostatus were compiled together with the repertoire data. In a later genetic analysis, genome-wide SNP genotypes for about 60% of the 666 donors were used, and that subset was treated as a discovery cohort. Every repertoire in the discovery cohort had been generated on one and the same sequencing platform. HLA typing covered class I and class II loci at four-digit resolution. The number of typed donors differed by locus: about 620-630 for A, B, C, DRB1 and DQB1; approximately 530 for DQA1; some 590 for DPA1; and 400 to 480 for DPB1. Roughly 5 DR-DQ haplotypes were handled as single units for association and clustering, since linkage in the cohort was strong. Across 300 to 500 genotyped donors of the cohort, an average of roughly 230,000 unique TCR beta nucleotide sequences per donor were sequenced, and 15% to 20% of those sequences were non-productive. The paper as a whole reports these results and caveats: Most CMV-associated TCR beta chains appeared to be HLA-restricted in a later analysis, and the HLA associations seemed to be driven largely by CMV exposure. V-gene and J-gene trimming of TCR beta chains was associated with a missense DCLRE1C variant in a later genetic analysis, and the association was replicated in an independent cohort. The only immune exposure information available for the cohort was CMV serostatus. According to a later analysis, TCR association rates differed among HLA loci, with DRB1 alleles showing the most associated TCRs and HLA-C alleles showing the fewest. Presence/absence analyses assumed roughly uniform sequencing depth across donors, an assumption that may not hold. In vitro tests confirmed that a few of the cytomegalovirus-associated TCR beta chains recognize cytomegalovirus antigens. HLA typing was unavailable for some donors at each locus, so association tests used only the typed subset. In an earlier analysis of 587 of the donors, most TCR beta V segments appeared in productive rearrangements about 90% or about 30% of the time, broadly matching IMGT annotations. The 87-base-pair reads could not distinguish some IMGT-functional V segments, including TRBV6-2 and TRBV6-3, so those segments were excluded. A further reported finding was that TCR beta sequences accurately predicted the HLA-A and HLA-B alleles for most subjects in the first cohort. The sequencing pipeline was judged likely to have produced a cluster of highly shared sequence variants as a technical artifact. Cytomegalovirus status was reported to be diagnosed by the classifier with high specificity and sensitivity in both the original and validation cohorts. Linkage disequilibrium might explain the correlated functional status among segregating V segments, but an unknown experimental factor could not be excluded. In this cohort, only TCR beta chains were sequenced, and detectable features were limited by the absence of alpha or paired-chain data. While some public TCRs were present in many individuals, most TCR sequences turned up only very rarely across donors. A later genetic analysis reported fewer N-insertions in productive TCRs among donors in an Asian-associated ancestry cluster than the approximately 670-donor mean. Strong co-occurrence of HLA alleles, especially DR and DQ, made assigning TCR associations to individual alleles difficult. Because counts were too low, roughly 17 rarely observed V segments, including chromosome 9 orphons, were left out of the earlier analysis of about 500 of the donors. The study gave a list of some 150 TCR beta chains associated with cytomegalovirus. It was suggested by the authors that the approach could potentially be generalized to other disease states and immunological phenotypes. Several of the top co-occurrence clusters appeared to be linked to parvovirus B19, influenza, CMV and Epstein-Barr virus, according to a later analysis. A later analysis found that HLA-associated TCR beta chains were more clonally expanded and had lower generation probabilities than equally common non-associated chains. At a false discovery rate of 0.05, a later analysis linked 16,000 or so TCR beta sequences to specific HLA alleles.

Library preparation employed the immunoSEQ multiplex PCR assay. For the multiplex PCR, a mixture combining 60 forward primers for TCR Vbeta segments and 13 reverse primers for TCR Jbeta segments was used. The CDR3 region of rearranged TCR beta genes was amplified from genomic DNA by a multiplex PCR assay. On the Illumina HiSeq System, the amplified TCR beta libraries were sequenced as 87-base-pair reads. The published analysis was carried out like this. A later analysis tallied 75 million to 95 million unique TCR beta chains across the 550 to 850 repertoires, and roughly 11 million of those chains were shared by two or more donors. Raw reads were error-corrected and collapsed into unique sequences by a nearest-neighbor algorithm in which closely related sequences were merged to remove PCR and sequencing errors. Alignment of CDR3 sequences to IMGT reference sequences was used to assign V, D and J gene segments. Each retained sequence needed at least a six-nucleotide match to both a V gene segment and a J gene segment. A rearrangement counted as productive if the CDR3 had no stop codons and remained in frame with V and J, and every other rearrangement counted as non-productive. Following IMGT convention, CDR3 was defined as the stretch from the second conserved V-encoded cysteine up to the conserved J-encoded phenylalanine. In an earlier analysis of more than 550 of the donors, sequences lacking an unambiguous match to a single V gene segment were excluded. In an earlier analysis of several hundred of the donors, V segments were called functional above 56.7% productive rearrangements and were called segregating when the between-donor standard deviation exceeded 5%. A statistical classification framework was built for diagnosing cytomegalovirus status from the catalog of TCR beta chain sequences. A later analysis assigned V and J genes by comparing TCR nucleotide sequences with IMGT/GENE-DB human TR gene sequences. Using the TCRdist pipeline, a later analysis assigned CDR3 sequences along with most-parsimonious VDJ recombination scenarios. In a later analysis, each TCR beta chain was defined by its CDR3 amino acid sequence together with its V-gene family, and reads lacking a unique V-gene family were excluded. A later analysis removed 592 highly shared, low-generation-probability nucleotide sequences to deal with suspected cross-contamination and a sequencing artifact. A later analysis calculated a clonal expansion index for each public chain from normalized within-repertoire ranks of inferred template counts. A later analysis computed generation probabilities with a VDJ recombination model fitted to out-of-frame rearrangements, and checked the results against IGoR. In a later analysis, TCR-TCR, TCR-HLA and TCR-CMV co-occurrence was scored with hypergeometric tests, and a repertoire-size bias correction was applied to TCR pairs. To estimate false discovery rates, a later analysis permuted the HLA or CMV assignments 20 times. A later analysis grouped co-occurring TCRs with DBSCAN, adding TCRdist sequence similarity when clustering within HLA-allele-positive subsets. Repertoires with fewer than 30,000 or more than 120,000 public chains, plus five repertoires with anomalous nucleotide sharing, were excluded from co-occurrence clustering. TCRdb holds this immuneACCESS table with in-frame rearrangements only. Some clones are missing; in checked studies, unresolved V genes explain under half, and the rest has no known cause. V, J and clone size derive from that table, while D and trimming were established from the DNA sequence. Recorded for this sample are about 160,000 clones; over 70% of them occurred a single time. 1.2% of the sample belongs to the ten largest clones.

The junction carries 17 bases between V and J, which are trimmed by 5 bases and 2 bases respectively. There are 15 amino acids in the CDR3, from cysteine to phenylalanine inclusive. Just the 45-base CDR3 DNA is kept, in frame starting at base 1. CDR1 and CDR2 were assigned from the germline V gene (reference sequence) as SGHNT and YYREEE. The cohort consisted of 600 to 750 healthy bone marrow donors. At the time of sampling, every cohort member was nominally healthy, though immune exposures that went unrecorded were likely present. The donor was CMV seronegative and belonged to the group of 350 to 400 seronegative cohort members. A peripheral blood sample was provided by each donor, and peripheral blood mononuclear cells were used for TCR beta sequencing. Genomic DNA was extracted from the blood cell samples with the Qiagen DNeasy Blood Extraction Kit. A word on this clone: Its antigen target is currently unknown. No per-base quality is available; no much larger clone lies one base away.

The TCR sequence derives from a boy between 2 and 15 years old in good health and CMV-seronegative. Sequences were obtained from PBMCs. Recombination joined TRBV5-4 with TRBJ2-7, with TRBD2 tentatively as D gene (6 bases match). The nucleotides are TGTGCCAGCAGGCCAGCCGGGGGTCTCGCCTACGAGCAGTACTTC. Its product reads: CASRPAGGLAYEQYF.